This TCR beta chain was profiled in a study of cytomegalovirus exposure and HLA in healthy donors (TCRdb year 2017). For the wider study: According to a later analysis, one platform produced both the 100 to 150 validation repertoires and the 670 or so repertoires of the first cohort. The study was designed to test whether signatures of past pathogen exposure could be identified by cataloging public T cell receptors. In addition to the first cohort of approximately 650 subjects, a separate validation cohort of about 120 different subjects was used. The study combined high-throughput TCR immunosequencing, statistical association of individual TCRs with disease status, and machine learning to predict cytomegalovirus infection status.

With respect to this clone: Its antigen is unknown. Per-base quality was not reported, and no clone a single base away is much larger than it.

The CDR3 covers 14 residues, taking in both the cysteine and the phenylalanine. Of all the DNA, just the CDR3 is kept, 42 bases in frame from base 1. Trimming accounts for 8 bases at V and 4 bases at J, while the number of junction bases matched to no gene is 12. The germline V gene (reference sequence) specifies GTSNPN as CDR1 and SVGIG as CDR2. Libraries were constructed by the immunoSEQ multiplex PCR assay. The original methods were these. A statistical classification framework was built to diagnose cytomegalovirus status from the catalog of TCR beta chain sequences. Imported from immuneACCESS, the table was reduced by TCRdb to in-frame sequences with V and J called. These copies leave out some clones; in studies compared against another copy, an unresolved V gene accounts for under half, and the cause of the remainder is not known. Clone size and the V and J calls come from that table; the DNA yielded D and trimming. A total of tens of thousands of clones appear in this sample, roughly nine tenths of them only once. Together, the top ten hold about 3% of the sample.

Donors formed part of the validation cohort, which comprised 120 subjects and was distinct from the first cohort of 550 to 850 subjects. What the work shows at the level of the full study, not this receptor alone: Most TCR sequences were seen in very few donors, while some public TCRs were found in many individuals. The authors suggested that the approach could potentially be generalized to other disease states and immunological phenotypes. Of the cluster scores, roughly 95% were above 0 in a later analysis, which found that TCRs clustered in the first cohort also tended to co-occur in the 130 or so validation repertoires. In vitro tests confirmed that a few of the cytomegalovirus-associated TCR beta chains recognize cytomegalovirus antigens. The classifier was reported to diagnose cytomegalovirus status with high specificity and sensitivity in both the original cohort and the validation cohort. The validation cohort had no HLA typing available for a later analysis, so co-occurrence within that cohort was assessed over all 120 or so repertoires. A total of fewer than 200 TCR beta chains were listed by the study as associated with cytomegalovirus.

This clonotype was obtained from a man younger than 35 in good health and CMV-seronegative. The material sequenced was PBMCs. Here the chain combines TRBV30 and TRBJ1-1; 8 of the junction bases match TRBD1. The CDR3 protein: CAQTSGQAGTEAFF. Read as DNA, the sequence is TGTGCCCAAACCTCGGGACAGGCCGGCACTGAAGCTTTCTTT. The CDR3 plus the reference TRBV30 and TRBJ1-1 genes for the other parts give the full variable domain: SQTIHQWPATLVQPVGSPLSLECTVEGTSNPNLYWYRQAAGRGLQLLFYSVGIGQISSEVPQNLSASRPQDRQFILSSKKLLLSDSGFYLCAQTSGQAGTEAFFGQGTRLTVV.